This entry lists 21 T cell receptor beta chains sequenced from one sample in a study of blood T cells in healthy people across ages. Sample-barcoded 5' priming and a J-beta primer mix drove a second PCR of 7 to 11 cycles. TCRdb fed the 5' RACE reads into MiXCR, producing one record per CDR3 protein. Among 650,000 or so distinct CDR3 sequences listed, roughly half were seen once. Sequences were obtained from blood. The receptors here all came from an elderly woman in good health.

This CDR3 reads CSAPPRGDTQYF. CDR3 in DNA: TGCAGTGCACCCCCACGAGGAGATACGCAGTATTTT. The chain employs TRBV20-1 and TRBJ2-3; D not certain. From germline, CDR1 is DFQATT and CDR2 SNEGSKA (reference sequence). Trimming pared 6 bases from V and 5 bases from J, leaving 12 bases between. CDR3 length equals 12 residues.

Of note for this clonotype: This may be a read error, as it is one base from a much larger clone. V gene TRBV7-9 combines with J gene TRBJ2-5; no reliable D call. Germline V gene lookup returns CDR1 SEHNR and CDR2 FQNEAQ (reference sequence). V dropped 6 bases and J dropped 3 bases, with 20 bases sitting between them. The CDR3 has 16 amino acids. The CDR3 protein is CASRKRVRAGEETQYF. The CDR3 bases are TGTGCCAGCAGAAAAAGAGTTCGGGCCGGTGAAGAGACCCAGTACTTC.

This clonotype came up many times. The chain links TRBV12-3 or TRBV12-4 to TRBJ2-1; a possible D gene is TRBD2 (5 bases). Trimming took 9 bases from V and 6 from J, leaving 21 bases between them. The CDR3 contains 15 residues. For the CDR3, the DNA is TGTGCCAGTAGTGCCCCGGGGAGTACACCCAATGAGCAGTTCTTC. It codes for CASSAPGSTPNEQFF.

This chain links TRBV7-3 with TRBJ2-7; 9 bases line up with TRBD1. Trimming cost V 3 bases and J 2 bases; bases outside gene matches: 2. This CDR3 has 14 residues. Germline V gene sequence: CDR1 SGHTA, CDR2 FQGTGA. In nucleotides, the CDR3 is TGTGCCAGCAGCTTTGGGGACAGGGCCTACGAGCAGTACTTC. It encodes CASSFGDRAYEQYF.

Many counts were recorded for this clonotype. The genes are TRBV9 and TRBJ2-7, with D maybe TRBD1 (6 bases). The germline V gene has CDR1 SGDLS and CDR2 YYNGEE. The CDR3 has 12 amino acids. V was cut by 8 bases and J by 3 bases, with 12 bases left in between. The CDR3 DNA sequence: TGTGCCAGGCAGGGGTACAACTACGAGCAGTACTTC. The encoded protein is CARQGYNYEQYF.

On this clonotype: One base away lies a much larger clone, so this may be a sequencing read error. This chain links TRBV27 with TRBJ2-5; 8 bases are a match to TRBD1. V shed 5 bases, J shed 11 bases, and the junction held 10 bases outside the gene matches. The CDR3 is made up of 13 amino acids. Germline assignment: CDR1 MNHEY and CDR2 SMNVEV (reference sequence). The CDR3 nucleotides read TGTGCCAGCAGTATTCAGGGGGCGAGTGAGCAGTACTTC. This codes for CASSIQGASEQYF.

This chain joins TRBV20-1 and TRBJ2-1; 11 bases are shared with TRBD2. Germline CDR1 reads DFQATT; CDR2 reads SNEGSKA (reference sequence). The CDR3 covers 16 residues. V lost 6 bases and J lost 5; bases outside the gene matches: 12. The CDR3 spells CSAHISGTSGNNEQFF. In DNA form, the CDR3 reads TGCAGTGCCCACATTTCCGGGACTAGCGGAAACAATGAGCAGTTCTTC.

This chain uses TRBV18 with TRBJ1-5; 10 bases line up with TRBD1. The CDR3 contains 18 residues. Looked up from germline, CDR1 is KGHSH and CDR2 is LQKENI. Trimming removed 3 bases from V and 0 bases from J; junction bases left unmatched: 8. CDR3 sequence: CASSPATGGGNSNQPQHF. The CDR3 region has the DNA TGTGCCAGCTCACCGGCGACAGGGGGCGGGAATAGCAATCAGCCCCAGCATTTT.

J is TRBJ2-1 and V is TRBV20-1; D possibly corresponds to TRBD1 (5 bases). The germline gives CDR1 DFQATT, CDR2 SNEGSKA (reference sequence). Between the trimmed V and J ends, which lost 6 bases and 7 bases, there was a span of 13 bases. There are 12 residues in the CDR3. The CDR3 is CSAYTGPNEQFF. CDR3 nucleotides: TGCAGTGCATATACAGGCCCAAATGAGCAGTTCTTC.

The rearrangement uses TRBV19 and TRBJ2-3, with 10 bases that match TRBD1. Trimming at V came to 3 bases and at J to 2 bases, leaving 5 bases not matched to a gene. The CDR3 is 16 amino acids. Germline V gene data show CDR1 as LNHDA and CDR2 as SQIVND (reference sequence). The CDR3: CASSISGTGVTDTQYF. The DNA of the CDR3 is TGTGCCAGTAGTATCTCCGGGACAGGGGTCACAGATACGCAGTATTTT. The whole variable domain, filled in from reference TRBV19 and TRBJ2-3, reads DGGITQSPKYLFRKEGQNVTLSCEQNLNHDAMYWYRQDPGQGLRLIYYSQIVNDFQKGDIAEGYSVSREKKESFPLTVTSAQKNPTAFYLCASSISGTGVTDTQYFGPGTRLTVL.

Of note for this clonotype: Being one base from a much bigger clone, this may be a read error. The J gene is TRBJ2-1, the V gene TRBV5-5, with D possibly matching TRBD2 (5 bases). Near its end, the DNA agrees better with TRBJ2-7, so the J call may be wrong. This CDR3 is built from 16 residues. From germline, CDR1 is SGHKS and CDR2 YYEKEE (reference sequence). CDR3 DNA: TGTGCCAGCAGCTTGGCCCCGGGAAACTCCTACAATGAGCAGTACTTC. Amino acid sequence: CASSLAPGNSYNEQYF.

Points on this clonotype: A much larger clone differs from this one at a single base, so this may be a read error. This sequence joins TRBV2 and TRBJ2-5; D possibly matches TRBD1 or TRBD2 (5 bases each). The germline gives CDR1 SNHLY, CDR2 FYNNEI. This CDR3 has 13 residues. CDR3 sequence (DNA): TGTGCCGGCAGTGAAGGGACCACGGGGACCCAGTACTTC. Translating it yields CAGSEGTTGTQYF.

The V gene is TRBV29-1, the J gene TRBJ2-5; D not certain. The ends were cut back, 3 bases at V and 1 base at J, with 6 bases in the middle. The CDR3 sequence is 12 residues long. The germline V gene has CDR1 SQVTM and CDR2 ANQGSEA. CDR3 nucleotide sequence: TGCAGCGTTGACAGTACCCAAGAGACCCAGTACTTC. It specifies CSVDSTQETQYF.

This chain joins TRBV20-1 and TRBJ2-5; D unresolved. The DNA matches TRBJ2-4 better at its end, which makes the J call doubtful. There are 12 residues in the CDR3. Germline values: CDR1 DFQATT, CDR2 SNEGSKA (reference sequence). DNA of the CDR3: TGCAGTGCTAGAGGGGTCGAAAACATTCAGTACTTC. It translates to CSARGVENIQYF.

This clonotype was observed a single time. Possible read error: a much larger clone is one base away. The J gene is TRBJ2-3, the V gene TRBV12-3 or TRBV12-4; tentatively, D is TRBD1 (6 bases). The CDR3 has 13 residues. Trimming removed 10 bases from V and 4 bases from J, with 15 bases in between. CDR3 region: CANSTTGSDTQYF. The CDR3 nucleotides read TGTGCCAACAGCACCACAGGGTCAGATACGCAGTATTTT.

Points on this clonotype: This may be a read error, as it is one base from a much larger clone. The chain carries TRBV9 and TRBJ2-3, with D unresolved. The CDR3 totals 13 residues. Germline assignment: CDR1 SGDLS and CDR2 YYNGEE. CDR3 DNA: TGTGCCAGCAGCTCAGGTGGTGTGCATACGCGGTATTTT. It codes for CASSSGGVHTRYF.

V is TRBV19 and J is TRBJ2-1, with D possibly TRBD2 on 6 matching bases. The CDR3 runs to 14 residues. The ends were cut back, 6 bases at V and 3 bases at J, with 12 bases in the middle. CDR1 LNHDA and CDR2 SQIVND come from the germline V gene (reference sequence). CDR3 loop: CASRGGLDYNEQFF. The CDR3 nucleotides are TGTGCCAGTAGAGGAGGGCTCGACTACAATGAGCAGTTCTTC. The full variable domain, its missing parts supplied by reference TRBV19 and TRBJ2-1, is DGGITQSPKYLFRKEGQNVTLSCEQNLNHDAMYWYRQDPGQGLRLIYYSQIVNDFQKGDIAEGYSVSREKKESFPLTVTSAQKNPTAFYLCASRGGLDYNEQFFGPGTRLTVL.

The V call is TRBV2, the J call TRBJ1-6; D remains unclear. Germline-derived CDR1 and CDR2 are SNHLY and FYNNEI. Trimming shortened V by 6 bases and J by 11 bases, and 14 bases separated the two germline ends. CDR3 length: 13 amino acids. CDR3 in amino acids: CASRNSLNPPLHF. CDR3 nucleotides: TGTGCCAGCAGGAACAGCCTCAATCCACCCCTCCACTTT.

Details on this clonotype: At one end the junction does not follow the germline gene, possibly because of a read error. V and J are TRBV28 and TRBJ2-5; the D gene could be TRBD1 or TRBD2 (6 bases each). Germline values: CDR1 MDHEN, CDR2 SYDVKM. The CDR3 totals 15 residues. The CDR3 region has the DNA TGTGCCGGCAGTCCATTGGATGGGGGGCGAGAGACCCAGTACTTC. This translates into CAGSPLDGGRETQYF.

Points on this clonotype: The junction departs from germline at one end; a sequencing error may be responsible. The chain uses TRBV4-2 and TRBJ2-1; D might be TRBD2 (6 bases). The CDR3 extends over 13 amino acids. CDR1 and CDR2 (germline): LGHNA, YNFKEQ. CDR3 DNA sequence: TGTGCCAGCAAACTAGCAGCCTACAAGGAGCAGTTCTTC. It encodes CASKLAAYKEQFF.

This clonotype showed up just once. Possible read error: a much larger clone is one base away. The CDR3 is CAGRVASGTEAFF. CDR3 DNA: TGTGCCGGCAGAGTAGCGTCCGGGACAGAAGCTTTCTTT. This chain joins TRBV12-3 or TRBV12-4 and TRBJ1-1; D perhaps matches TRBD1 (6 bases). CDR3 size: 13 residues.